This T cell receptor (beta chain) is from a study of OX40 agonist ivuxolimab in advanced cancers. Germline V gene lookup returns CDR1 LGHNA and CDR2 YSLEER. The CDR3 has 14 residues. J gave up 4 bases and V 1 base, and 3 bases lay outside the gene matches. Data came from immunoSEQ multiplex PCR; TCRdb stores just in-frame clones and leaves some out. The sample holds tens of thousands of clones, about 83% seen once. The genes are TRBV4-3 and TRBJ2-5; 7 nucleotides agree with TRBD1. The receptor's source is an adult with an advanced solid tumor such as melanoma, head and neck, liver or kidney cancer. This specimen was CD4+ or CD8+ T cells sorted from blood, taken in a trial of the OX40 agonist ivuxolimab. In DNA form, the CDR3 reads TGCGCCAGCAGCCAAGGACAGGGCCGAGAGACCCAGTACTTC. Protein: CASSQGQGRETQYF.